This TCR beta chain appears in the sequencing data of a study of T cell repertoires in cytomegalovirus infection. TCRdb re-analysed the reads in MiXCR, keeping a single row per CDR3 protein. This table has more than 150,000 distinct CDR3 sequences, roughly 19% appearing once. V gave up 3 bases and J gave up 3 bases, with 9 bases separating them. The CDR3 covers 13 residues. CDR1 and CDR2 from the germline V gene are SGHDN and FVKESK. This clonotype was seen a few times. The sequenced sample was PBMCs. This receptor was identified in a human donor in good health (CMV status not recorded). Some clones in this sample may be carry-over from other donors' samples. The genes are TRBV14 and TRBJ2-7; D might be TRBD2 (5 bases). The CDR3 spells CASSQVRGYEQYF. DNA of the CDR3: TGTGCCAGCAGCCAGGTCCGGGGCTACGAGCAGTACTTC.